This T cell receptor beta chain originates from a study of persistence of HIV-infected CD4 T cells. Nonspecific anti-CD3/anti-CD28 bead stimulation represents the broad CD4+ T cell repertoire. Sorting selected CD4+ T cells upregulating both CD40 ligand and CD69. Adults with HIV-1 started suppressive ART while chronically infected. Comments on this clone: Its target is not known.

This CDR3 is built from 16 residues. Germline V lookup: CDR1 LNHDA, CDR2 SQIVND (reference sequence). Trimming cost V 7 bases and J 0 bases, with 15 bases left between them. This was the immunoSEQ version 4 assay in survey mode. Profiled with immunoSEQ multiplex PCR; TCRdb holds only in-frame clones, not every one. This sample has over 35,000 clones, with 89% found just once. The TCR sequence derives from an adult man with HIV who was CMV-seropositive. V gene TRBV19 combines with J gene TRBJ1-4; D gene uncertain. The input for sequencing was CD4+ T cells sorted from PBMCs after 18-hour stimulation, taken from a patient who received antiretroviral therapy. The CDR3 DNA follows: TGTGCCAGTACGCAAAGACTACTTGCAACTAATGAAAAACTGTTTTTT. This translates into CASTQRLLATNEKLFF. Full variable domain (rest looked up from reference TRBV19 and TRBJ1-4): DGGITQSPKYLFRKEGQNVTLSCEQNLNHDAMYWYRQDPGQGLRLIYYSQIVNDFQKGDIAEGYSVSREKKESFPLTVTSAQKNPTAFYLCASTQRLLATNEKLFFGSGTQLSVL.